This TCR beta chain was profiled in a study of blood T cell repertoires in COVID-19. Whole-study context: Spain, Italy and the United States supplied samples that represented acute and convalescent COVID-19. Sources were T cells, B-cell-depleted T cells, or PBMCs; the material itself was cDNA or gDNA.

How the authors handled the data: Counts of nucleated cells, estimated from reference gene primer amplification, were obtained. Assay: immunoSEQ multiplex PCR; the TCRdb copy retains only in-frame clones and omits some. That table supplies the V and J calls and clone size; D and trimming were determined from the DNA. The table records just under 65,000 clones, under 80% of them present only once. In its sample, this clone was seen once. Sequenced material: peripheral blood. The sequence was obtained from a human donor in a cohort sampled during active COVID-19.

The CDR3 protein is CASSQGGAGSDEQYF. In DNA, the CDR3 is TGTGCCAGCAGCCAAGGAGGAGCGGGGTCGGACGAGCAGTACTTC. The chain joins TRBV3-1 (or the pseudogene TRBV3-2) to TRBJ2-7, with 7 bases aligning to TRBD2. Germline CDR1 and CDR2: LGHDT and YNNKEL (reference sequence). This CDR3 has 15 amino acids. With 1 base clipped from V and 5 bases from J, the junction kept 8 bases outside the gene matches.